The entry below gives a single T cell receptor (beta chain) sequence along with its context. HIV-negative, healthy adults without recent acute infections or vaccinations were the donors. This sample is drawn from a study of shared clonotypes between healthy human individuals. Study-wide context: Each donor had three CD4 naive, three CD4 memory, two CD8 naive and one CD8 memory plate.

The CDR3 consists of 15 residues. With 0 bases clipped from V and 5 bases from J, the junction kept 6 bases outside the gene matches. Germline CDR1 and CDR2: SEHNR and FQNEAQ (reference sequence). The table came from immunoSEQ multiplex PCR; TCRdb's copy has only in-frame clones and leaves some out. The table lists nearly 1,000,000 clones, about 80% of them singletons. This clonotype was obtained from a man aged 18-30 years in good health. The specimen sequenced was memory CD4+ T cells sorted from blood. Subset described: CD45RA-negative fraction. This chain joins TRBV7-9 and TRBJ2-7; 8 bases align to TRBD1. CDR3 in amino acids: CASSLARTGYHEQYF. The CDR3 nucleotides read TGTGCCAGCAGCTTAGCTAGGACAGGGTATCACGAGCAGTACTTC.